These 9 T cell receptor beta chains were all obtained from the same sample, sequenced in a study of T cell repertoires in cytomegalovirus infection. No antigen has been identified for these receptors. Using its own MiXCR run on the reads, TCRdb lists one record per CDR3 protein. The sample lists approximately 310,000 distinct CDR3 sequences, 25% occurring once. Specimen: cultured PBMCs, collected from culture after CMV antigen stimulation. The source is a human donor in good health (CMV status not recorded). Some clones in this sample may be carry-over from other donors' samples.

This clonotype occurred a few times. DNA for the CDR3: TGTGCCTGGAGTCCCAGGGTCGAGCAGTACGTC. This gives the protein CAWSPRVEQYV. This chain links TRBV30 with TRBJ2-7; D is possibly TRBD1 (5 bases). The germline gives CDR1 GTSNPN, CDR2 SVGIG (reference sequence). V lost 2 bases and J lost 6, with 8 bases in between. CDR3 length: 11 amino acids.

The rearrangement uses TRBV7-2 and TRBJ2-2, with TRBD2 matching 7 bases. CDR1 and CDR2 from the germline V gene are SGHTA and FQGNSA. V lost 6 bases to trimming and J lost 4 bases; unmatched junction nucleotides: 11. CDR3 length: 16 amino acids. CDR3 DNA sequence: TGTGCCAGCAGACTTCGCGGGAGCTCGGGCACCGGGGAGCTGTTTTTT. Translating gives CASRLRGSSGTGELFF.

CDR3 residues: CSARGGENTEAFF. The CDR3 DNA reads as TGCAGTGCCCGGGGAGGGGAGAACACTGAAGCTTTCTTT. The chain joins TRBV20-1 to TRBJ1-1; D may be TRBD1 (5 bases). Germline CDR1 reads DFQATT; CDR2 reads SNEGSKA (reference sequence). The CDR3 is 13 residues long. Between the trimmed V and J ends, which lost 6 bases and 1 base, there was a span of 12 bases.

The chain links TRBV4-2 to TRBJ2-1, with 10 positions matching TRBD2. Germline V gene data show CDR1 as LGHNA and CDR2 as YNFKEQ. This CDR3 is built from 14 residues. Trimming took 2 bases from V and 8 from J; bases not matched to a gene: 3. DNA for the CDR3: TGTGCCAGCAGCCAAAGCGGGAGGGGCGATGAGCAGTTCTTC. This encodes CASSQSGRGDEQFF.

The table lists this clonotype with a few counts. As DNA, the CDR3 is TGTGCCAGCAGCCAAACCGGGACTAGCGGGAGAGGTCCCGATGTGCAGTTCTTC. This sequence encodes CASSQTGTSGRGPDVQFF. The chain has TRBV9 and TRBJ2-1; 14 bases agree with TRBD2. CDR3 length equals 18 residues. CDR1 SGDLS and CDR2 YYNGEE come from the germline V gene. V lost 4 bases, J lost 12 bases, and 18 bases stayed unmatched.

The chain carries TRBV7-2 and TRBJ2-3; D is perhaps TRBD2 (5 bases). V was trimmed by 3 bases and J by 5 bases, leaving 12 bases between them. The germline gives CDR1 SGHTA, CDR2 FQGNSA. The CDR3 length is 14 residues. This CDR3 reads CASSFGDLVDTQYF. CDR3 DNA: TGTGCCAGCAGCTTCGGGGATTTGGTAGATACGCAGTATTTT. The variable domain in full, with the rest retrieved from reference TRBV7-2 and TRBJ2-3, is GAGVSQSPSNKVTEKGKDVELRCDPISGHTALYWYRQSLGQGLEFLIYFQGNSAPDKSGLPSDRFSAERTGGSVSTLTIQRTQQEDSAVYLCASSFGDLVDTQYFGPGTRLTVL.

The table lists this clonotype with many counts. The V call is TRBV7-8, the J call TRBJ1-1; 10 nucleotides match TRBD1. The CDR3 loop spans 15 amino acids. Germline CDR1 reads SGHVS; CDR2 reads FQNEAQ. Trimming at V came to 3 bases and at J to 4 bases, leaving 5 bases not matched to a gene. The CDR3 nucleotides read TGTGCCAGCAGCTTGACAGGGGGCCCCAGCACTGAAGCTTTCTTT. Protein sequence: CASSLTGGPSTEAFF.

In its sample, this clonotype was seen many times. The CDR3 reads CASRDGRSSYEQYF. The CDR3, as DNA: TGTGCCAGTAGAGACGGGAGATCCTCCTACGAGCAGTACTTC. The genes are TRBV19 and TRBJ2-7; TRBD2 is a possible D gene (6 bases). Germline CDR1 LNHDA, CDR2 SQIVND (reference sequence). Trimming left V 6 bases short and J 0 bases short, with 12 bases between. This CDR3 is 14 amino acids long.

This clonotype was observed a few times. The V call is TRBV7-2, the J call TRBJ2-3, with a tentative D call TRBD1 (5 bases). The CDR3 contains 14 residues. Looked up from germline, CDR1 is SGHTA and CDR2 is FQGNSA. Trimming pared 2 bases from V and 8 bases from J, leaving 14 bases between. CDR3 loop: CASSLSEGVFTQYF. CDR3 in DNA: TGTGCCAGCAGCTTAAGTGAAGGGGTTTTTACGCAGTATTTT.